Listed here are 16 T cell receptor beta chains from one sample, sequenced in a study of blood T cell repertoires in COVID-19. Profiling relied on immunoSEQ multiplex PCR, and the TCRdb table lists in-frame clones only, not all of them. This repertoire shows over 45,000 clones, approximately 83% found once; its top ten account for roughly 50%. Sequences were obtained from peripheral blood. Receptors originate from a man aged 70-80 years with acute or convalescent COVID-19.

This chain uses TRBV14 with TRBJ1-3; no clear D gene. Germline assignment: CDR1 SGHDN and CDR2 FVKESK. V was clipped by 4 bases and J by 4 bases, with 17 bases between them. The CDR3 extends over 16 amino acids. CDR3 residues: CASSRFAAGSGNTIYF. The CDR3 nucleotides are TGTGCCAGCAGCCGATTTGCCGCGGGATCCGGAAACACCATATATTTT.

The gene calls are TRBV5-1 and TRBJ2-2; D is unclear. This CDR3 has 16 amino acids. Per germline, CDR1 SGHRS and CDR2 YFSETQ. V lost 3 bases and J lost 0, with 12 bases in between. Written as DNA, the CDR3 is TGCGCCAGCAGCTCCGAGGTGGCCGCGAACACCGGGGAGCTGTTTTTT. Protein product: CASSSEVAANTGELFF.

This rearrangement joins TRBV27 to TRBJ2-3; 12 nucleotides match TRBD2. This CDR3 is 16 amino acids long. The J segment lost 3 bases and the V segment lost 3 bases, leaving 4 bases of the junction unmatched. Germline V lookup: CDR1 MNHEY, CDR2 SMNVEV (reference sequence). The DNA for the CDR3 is TGTGCCAGCAGTTTGTCTAGCGGGAGGGGTACAGATACGCAGTATTTT. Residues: CASSLSSGRGTDTQYF.

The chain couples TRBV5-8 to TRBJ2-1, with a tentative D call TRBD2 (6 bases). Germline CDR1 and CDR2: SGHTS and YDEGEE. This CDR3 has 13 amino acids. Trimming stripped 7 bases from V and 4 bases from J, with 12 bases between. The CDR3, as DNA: TGTGCCAGCCCTAGCGCAATTTACAATGAGCAGTTCTTC. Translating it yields CASPSAIYNEQFF.

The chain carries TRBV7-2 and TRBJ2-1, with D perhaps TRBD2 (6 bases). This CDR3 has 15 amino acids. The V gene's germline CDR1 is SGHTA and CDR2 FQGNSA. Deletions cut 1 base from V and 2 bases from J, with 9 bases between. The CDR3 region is CASSLDGGTYNEQFF. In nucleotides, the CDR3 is TGTGCCAGCAGCTTAGACGGGGGTACCTACAATGAGCAGTTCTTC.

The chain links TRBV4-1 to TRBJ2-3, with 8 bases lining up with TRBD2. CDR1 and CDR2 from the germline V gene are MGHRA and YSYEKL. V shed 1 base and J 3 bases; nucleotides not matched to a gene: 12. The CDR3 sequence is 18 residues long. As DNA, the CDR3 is TGCGCCAGCAGCCAAGGGGGGGAAGCGGGAGAGGGGACAGATACGCAGTATTTT. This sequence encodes CASSQGGEAGEGTDTQYF.

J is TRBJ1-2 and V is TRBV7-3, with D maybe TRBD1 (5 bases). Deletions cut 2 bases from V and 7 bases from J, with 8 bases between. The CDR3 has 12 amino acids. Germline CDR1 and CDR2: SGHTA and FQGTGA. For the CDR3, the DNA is TGTGCCAGCAGCTTAGGAGGGGCTGGCTACACCTTC. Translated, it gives CASSLGGAGYTF.

The DNA of the CDR3 is TGTGCCTGCCCAGGGGTTAACTATGGCTACACCTTC. Translating gives CACPGVNYGYTF. V and J are TRBV30 and TRBJ1-2; a weak D match, TRBD1 (6 bases). CDR3 length: 12 residues. Germline lookup yields CDR1 GTSNPN and CDR2 SVGIG (reference sequence). Trimming stripped 6 bases from V and 1 base from J, with 9 bases between.

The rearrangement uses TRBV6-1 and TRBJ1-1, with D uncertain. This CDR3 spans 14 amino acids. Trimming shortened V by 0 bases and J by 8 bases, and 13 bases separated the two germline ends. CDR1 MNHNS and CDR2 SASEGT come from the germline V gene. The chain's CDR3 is CASSEAHLPREAFF. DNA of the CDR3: TGTGCCAGCAGTGAAGCGCATCTCCCCCGGGAAGCTTTCTTT.

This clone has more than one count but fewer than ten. CDR3 sequence (DNA): TGCGCCAGCAGCTTGGGGGAGGCGACATATGGCTACACCTTC. It encodes CASSLGEATYGYTF. This rearrangement joins TRBV5-1 to TRBJ1-2; no reliable D call. Germline loops: CDR1 SGHRS, CDR2 YFSETQ. V was trimmed by 0 bases and J by 5 bases, leaving 11 bases between them. The CDR3 is 14 amino acids.

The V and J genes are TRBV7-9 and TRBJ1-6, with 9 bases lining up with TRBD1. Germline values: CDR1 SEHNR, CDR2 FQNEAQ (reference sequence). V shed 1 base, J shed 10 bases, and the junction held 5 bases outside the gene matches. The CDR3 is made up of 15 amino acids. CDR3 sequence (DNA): TGTGCCAGCAGCTTAGAGACAGGGGGGGGGTCACCCCTCCACTTT. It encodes CASSLETGGGSPLHF.

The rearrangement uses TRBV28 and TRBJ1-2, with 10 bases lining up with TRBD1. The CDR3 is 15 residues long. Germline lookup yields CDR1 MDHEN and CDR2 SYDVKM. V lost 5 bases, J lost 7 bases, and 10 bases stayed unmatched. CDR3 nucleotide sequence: TGTGCCAGCAGTCCGCCATTTGGGACAGGGGTTGGCTACACCTTC. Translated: CASSPPFGTGVGYTF.

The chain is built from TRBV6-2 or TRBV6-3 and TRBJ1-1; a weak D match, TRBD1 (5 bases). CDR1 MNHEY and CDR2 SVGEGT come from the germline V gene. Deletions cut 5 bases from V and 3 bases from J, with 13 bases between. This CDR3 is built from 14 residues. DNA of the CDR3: TGTGCCAGCAGTAGACAGCTGCCGGACACTGAAGCTTTCTTT. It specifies CASSRQLPDTEAFF.

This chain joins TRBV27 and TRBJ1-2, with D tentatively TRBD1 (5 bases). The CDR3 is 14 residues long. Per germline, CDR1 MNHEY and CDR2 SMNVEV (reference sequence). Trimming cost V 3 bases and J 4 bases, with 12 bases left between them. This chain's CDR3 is CASSFGREVYGYTF. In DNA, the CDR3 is TGTGCCAGCAGTTTTGGCAGGGAGGTCTATGGCTACACCTTC.

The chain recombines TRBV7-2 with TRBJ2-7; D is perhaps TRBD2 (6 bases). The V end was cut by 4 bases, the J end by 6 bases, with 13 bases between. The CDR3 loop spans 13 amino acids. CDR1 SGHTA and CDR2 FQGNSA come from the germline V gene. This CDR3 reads CASSYSTSSEQYF. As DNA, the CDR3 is TGTGCCAGCAGCTACTCGACTAGTAGCGAGCAGTACTTC. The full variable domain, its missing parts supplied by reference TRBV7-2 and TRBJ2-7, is GAGVSQSPSNKVTEKGKDVELRCDPISGHTALYWYRQSLGQGLEFLIYFQGNSAPDKSGLPSDRFSAERTGGSVSTLTIQRTQQEDSAVYLCASSYSTSSEQYFGPGTRLTVT.

The CDR3 nucleotides are TGTGCCAGTAGCCTGAGACAGGGGACCGAGCCCCAGCATTTT. It codes for CASSLRQGTEPQHF. V usage is TRBV19 and J usage is TRBJ1-5, with 8 bases aligning to TRBD1. CDR3 length: 14 residues. Trimming removed 6 bases from V and 8 bases from J; junction bases left unmatched: 9. Germline V gene sequence: CDR1 LNHDA, CDR2 SQIVND (reference sequence). Variable domain in full (rest from reference TRBV19 and TRBJ1-5): DGGITQSPKYLFRKEGQNVTLSCEQNLNHDAMYWYRQDPGQGLRLIYYSQIVNDFQKGDIAEGYSVSREKKESFPLTVTSAQKNPTAFYLCASSLRQGTEPQHFGDGTRLSIL.